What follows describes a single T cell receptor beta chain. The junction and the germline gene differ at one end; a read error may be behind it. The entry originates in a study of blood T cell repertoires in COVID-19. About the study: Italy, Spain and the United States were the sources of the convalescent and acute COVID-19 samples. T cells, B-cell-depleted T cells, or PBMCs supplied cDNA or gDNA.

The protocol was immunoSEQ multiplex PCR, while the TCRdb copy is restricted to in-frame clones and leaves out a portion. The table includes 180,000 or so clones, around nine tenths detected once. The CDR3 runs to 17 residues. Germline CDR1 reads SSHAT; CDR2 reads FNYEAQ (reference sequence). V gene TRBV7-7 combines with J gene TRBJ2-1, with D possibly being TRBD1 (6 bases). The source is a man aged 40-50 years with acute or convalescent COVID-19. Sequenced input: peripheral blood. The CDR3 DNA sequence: TGTGCTAGCAGCCCCTTTAGTGGTAGGGGGTTTTACAATGAGCAGTTCTTC. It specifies CASSPFSGRGFYNEQFF.